What follows are 26 T cell receptor beta chains derived from one specimen sequenced in a study of T cell responses to AZD1222 COVID-19 vaccine. Sequenced by immunoSEQ multiplex PCR; TCRdb stores in-frame clones only, minus some. The table lists approximately 50,000 clones, roughly 85% of them singletons. The material sequenced was peripheral blood, taken 28 days after the second AZD1222 dose. These receptor sequences come from an adult who received the AZD1222 COVID-19 vaccine.

The chain carries TRBV4-1 and TRBJ2-2; 7 nucleotides align to TRBD1. The junction had 8 bases not matched to a gene; V was cut back by 5 bases and J by 5 bases. This CDR3 region has 15 residues. Per the germline V gene, CDR1 is MGHRA and CDR2 is YSYEKL. In DNA, the CDR3 is TGCGCCAGCAGCTCCAGGGGGAGTCTAACCGGGGAGCTGTTTTTT. This translates into CASSSRGSLTGELFF.

The V gene is TRBV5-6, the J gene TRBJ2-3; D remains unclear. Trimming removed 4 bases at V and 6 bases at J, with 21 bases between. This CDR3 has 16 residues. Germline values: CDR1 SGHDT, CDR2 YYEEEE. The DNA for the CDR3 is TGTGCCAGCAGCCCCCGATTGGGGAAACCGACGGATACGCAGTATTTT. It codes for CASSPRLGKPTDTQYF.

The sample holds one count of this clone. The CDR3 region has the DNA TGTGCCAGCAGCTTAAGGGGACCAGGGGCCAGCTCCTACAATGAGCAGTTCTTC. This encodes CASSLRGPGASSYNEQFF. The rearrangement links TRBV7-8 to TRBJ2-1; TRBD1 might be the D (6 bases). This CDR3 contains 18 residues. Per the germline V gene, CDR1 is SGHVS and CDR2 is FQNEAQ. The V and J ends lost 2 bases and 0 bases respectively, with 17 bases between them.

The rearrangement joins TRBV28 to TRBJ1-2; no reliable D call. Trimming removed 5 bases from V and 4 bases from J, with 8 bases in between. The CDR3 covers 12 residues. From germline, CDR1 is MDHEN and CDR2 SYDVKM. The CDR3 nucleotides are TGTGCCAGCAGTAATCCATCCTATGGCTACACCTTC. This codes for CASSNPSYGYTF.

This chain joins TRBV6-2 or TRBV6-3 and TRBJ1-5; D gene unclear. Per germline, CDR1 MNHEY and CDR2 SVGEGT. The CDR3 extends over 14 amino acids. Trimming stripped 0 bases from V and 2 bases from J, with 5 bases between. Here the CDR3 reads CASSYSQGNQPQHF. The DNA of the CDR3 is TGTGCCAGCAGTTACTCCCAGGGCAATCAGCCCCAGCATTTT.

This rearrangement joins TRBV10-3 to TRBJ2-2; D is ambiguous. Germline CDR1 and CDR2: ENHRY and SYGVKD. The CDR3 length is 13 residues. V lost 3 bases, J lost 2 bases, and 4 bases lay in between. The CDR3: CAISDPNTGELFF. In DNA form, the CDR3 reads TGTGCCATCAGTGATCCAAACACCGGGGAGCTGTTTTTT.

The genes are TRBV3-1 (or the pseudogene TRBV3-2) and TRBJ1-2; D gene unclear. Per germline, CDR1 LGHDT and CDR2 YNNKEL (reference sequence). V was clipped by 0 bases and J by 4 bases, with 12 bases between them. This CDR3 contains 15 residues. Written as DNA, the CDR3 is TGTGCCAGCAGCCAAGACCCTGGGCGGGCCTATGGCTACACCTTC. Its protein product is CASSQDPGRAYGYTF.

This chain uses TRBV10-3 with TRBJ2-5; TRBD1 might be the D (5 bases). The CDR3 loop spans 12 amino acids. The germline gives CDR1 ENHRY, CDR2 SYGVKD. The V end was cut by 7 bases, the J end by 3 bases, with 9 bases between. The CDR3 sequence: CAIMAGKETQYF. CDR3 DNA: TGTGCCATCATGGCAGGGAAAGAGACCCAGTACTTC.

The genes are TRBV28 and TRBJ1-2; TRBD1 aligns across 7 bases. The CDR3 has 17 amino acids. The V gene end was trimmed by 3 bases and the J gene end by 7 bases; junction bases not matched to a gene: 17. The V gene's germline CDR1 is MDHEN and CDR2 SYDVKM. CDR3: CASSFHLEGARLPGYTF. In DNA form, the CDR3 reads TGTGCCAGCAGTTTTCACCTGGAGGGGGCGCGTCTTCCTGGCTACACCTTC.

The chain uses TRBV7-8 and TRBJ1-3; D is unresolved. Germline V CDR1 and CDR2: SGHVS, FQNEAQ. CDR3 length: 13 amino acids. Trimming pared 1 base from V and 4 bases from J, leaving 5 bases between. The CDR3 is CASSLVTGNTIYF. In DNA, the CDR3 is TGTGCCAGCAGCTTAGTAACGGGAAACACCATATATTTT.

The chain combines TRBV27 with TRBJ2-5, with D unclear. The CDR3 sequence is 12 residues long. The germline V gene encodes CDR1 MNHEY and CDR2 SMNVEV (reference sequence). Trimming took off 5 bases at V and 4 bases at J, with 8 bases between the two ends. The CDR3 is CASSPTRETQYF. The DNA for the CDR3 is TGTGCCAGCAGTCCAACCAGAGAGACCCAGTACTTC.

The gene calls are TRBV19 and TRBJ2-7, with 12 bases aligning to TRBD1. The CDR3 loop spans 13 amino acids. V was clipped by 7 bases and J by 7 bases; unmatched bases: 5. Germline V gene sequence: CDR1 LNHDA, CDR2 SQIVND (reference sequence). The CDR3 DNA is TGTGCCAGTACGGGACAGGGGGCGGGTGAGCAGTACTTC. Its protein product is CASTGQGAGEQYF.

This chain joins TRBV5-1 and TRBJ1-5; unclear D gene. Trimming stripped 6 bases from V and 0 bases from J, with 13 bases between. The CDR3 extends over 15 amino acids. Germline loops: CDR1 SGHRS, CDR2 YFSETQ. Here the CDR3 DNA reads TGCGCCAGCACCCCGGACGGTTATAGCAATCAGCCCCAGCATTTT. It codes for CASTPDGYSNQPQHF.

This clone has just a few counts. The J gene is TRBJ1-3, the V gene TRBV5-6; D possibly corresponds to TRBD1 (5 bases). Germline CDR1 and CDR2: SGHDT and YYEEEE. The CDR3 has 16 amino acids. The V end lost 0 bases, the J end lost 0 bases, and 10 bases lay between the germline ends. CDR3 sequence reads: CASSLEGPYSGNTIYF. The CDR3 bases are TGTGCCAGCAGCTTGGAGGGACCCTACTCTGGAAACACCATATATTTT.

This chain links TRBV4-1 with TRBJ2-5, with 10 bases that match TRBD1. The CDR3 consists of 14 residues. CDR1 and CDR2 from the germline V gene are MGHRA and YSYEKL. The trim removed 5 bases at V and 7 bases at J, leaving 7 bases unmatched. The CDR3 spells CASSRTGGRGTQYF. The CDR3 DNA is TGCGCCAGCAGCAGGACAGGGGGTCGAGGGACCCAGTACTTC.

The V gene is TRBV7-3, the J gene TRBJ1-6; D is possibly TRBD1 (6 bases). The CDR3 contains 16 residues. The germline V gene encodes CDR1 SGHTA and CDR2 FQGTGA. V gave up 2 bases and J gave up 7 bases, with 15 bases separating them. CDR3 DNA: TGTGCCAGCAGCTTACGTCCCAGGGGAACAAATTCACCCCTCCACTTT. Its translation: CASSLRPRGTNSPLHF.

This clone was recorded a few times. This chain links TRBV6-5 with TRBJ2-3, with TRBD2 matching 7 bases. This CDR3 spans 14 amino acids. V shed 6 bases and J 2 bases; nucleotides not matched to a gene: 5. Germline V gives CDR1 MNHEY, CDR2 SVGAGI. CDR3 residues: CASSTRLATDTQYF. The CDR3 nucleotides are TGTGCCAGCAGCACCAGACTAGCCACAGATACGCAGTATTTT.

The genes are TRBV27 and TRBJ2-7; D is perhaps TRBD2 (5 bases). The V end was cut by 11 bases, the J end by 4 bases, with 12 bases between. Germline assignment: CDR1 MNHEY and CDR2 SMNVEV (reference sequence). The CDR3 sequence is 11 residues long. CDR3 bases: TGTGCCTGCGGGCCGGGGTACGAGCAGTACTTC. Its translation: CACGPGYEQYF.

Comment on this clone: Other DNA variants within this sample encode the same CDR3. This chain joins TRBV7-9 and TRBJ1-1; D is unclear. V was shortened by 3 bases and J by 2 bases, with 19 bases between the two germline ends. The CDR3 is 17 amino acids. Germline V gives CDR1 SEHNR, CDR2 FQNEAQ (reference sequence). CDR3 nucleotides: TGTGCCAGCAGCTTGGAGGTTTTGGGCAGCTTAAACACTGAAGCTTTCTTT. It is translated as CASSLEVLGSLNTEAFF.

V is TRBV7-7 and J is TRBJ2-7, with 7 bases lining up with TRBD2. With 2 bases clipped from V and 6 bases from J, the junction kept 7 bases outside the gene matches. The CDR3 is 14 amino acids. In germline, CDR1 is SSHAT, CDR2 FNYEAQ (reference sequence). CDR3 region: CASSLPIAGAEQYF. The DNA for the CDR3 is TGTGCCAGCAGCTTACCCATAGCGGGCGCCGAGCAGTACTTC. The entire variable domain, with the rest obtained from reference TRBV7-7 and TRBJ2-7, is as follows: GAGVSQSPRYKVTKRGQDVTLRCDPISSHATLYWYQQALGQGPEFLTYFNYEAQPDKSGLPSDRFSAERPEGSISTLTIQRTEQRDSAMYRCASSLPIAGAEQYFGPGTRLTVT.

The V gene is TRBV5-5, the J gene TRBJ1-2, with TRBD1 identical over 8 bases. Germline-derived CDR1 and CDR2 are SGHKS and YYEKEE (reference sequence). The CDR3 is 14 residues long. The junction had 8 bases not matched to a gene; V was cut back by 2 bases and J by 8 bases. DNA of the CDR3: TGTGCCAGCAGCTTCCCAGGGGGCCGGAGGGGCTACACCTTC. It translates to CASSFPGGRRGYTF.

This clone was seen more than once but under ten times. The chain employs TRBV11-3 and TRBJ2-7; the D gene is possibly TRBD2 (6 bases). In germline, CDR1 is SGHNT, CDR2 YENEEA. Deletions cut 0 bases from V and 7 bases from J, with 13 bases between. This CDR3 region has 14 residues. The CDR3 reads CASSLETGVGEQYF. CDR3 DNA sequence: TGTGCCAGCAGCTTAGAGACGGGAGTCGGGGAGCAGTACTTC. Combining the CDR3 with reference TRBV11-3 and TRBJ2-7 gives the whole variable domain EAGVVQSPRYKIIEKKQPVAFWCNPISGHNTLYWYLQNLGQGPELLIRYENEEAVDDSQLPKDRFSAERLKGVDSTLKIQPAELGDSAVYLCASSLETGVGEQYFGPGTRLTVT.

The rearrangement links TRBV7-2 to TRBJ2-7; tentative D call: TRBD1 (6 bases). CDR1 SGHTA and CDR2 FQGNSA come from the germline V gene. The CDR3 totals 17 residues. Trimming removed 5 bases from V and 3 bases from J, with 23 bases in between. The CDR3 region has the DNA TGTGCCAGCAGCCAGAGACCAAGCTGGACAGAGGTCTACGAGCAGTACTTC. It translates to CASSQRPSWTEVYEQYF.

This chain connects TRBV18 to TRBJ1-6; the D gene is possibly TRBD1 (6 bases). V was shortened by 3 bases and J by 8 bases, with 17 bases between the two germline ends. The germline CDR1 and CDR2 sequences are KGHSH and LQKENI. This CDR3 comprises 16 residues. The DNA of the CDR3 is TGTGCCAGCTCACCCGTCTACAGGGAGAGGGATTCACCCCTCCACTTT. It translates to CASSPVYRERDSPLHF.

For the CDR3, the DNA is TGTGCCAGCAGTCTAGCGGGAGCCTCCTACAATGAGCAGTTCTTC. Translation: CASSLAGASYNEQFF. The chain combines TRBV6-5 with TRBJ2-1, with TRBD2 matching over 10 bases. The CDR3 totals 15 residues. Unmatched junction bases numbered 1, after V lost 5 bases and J lost 0 bases. Germline V gene data show CDR1 as MNHEY and CDR2 as SVGAGI.

The chain employs TRBV28 and TRBJ2-7, with TRBD1 matching over 8 bases. V gave up 6 bases and J gave up 10 bases; unmatched junction bases: 14. The CDR3 covers 14 residues. CDR1 and CDR2 from the germline V gene are MDHEN and SYDVKM. DNA of the CDR3: TGTGCCAGCAGCCCCTTGGACAGGGAGGAACGACAGTACTTC. It translates to CASSPLDREERQYF.